Each of the 14 T cell receptor beta chains below was sequenced from the same sample in a study of blood T cell repertoires in COVID-19. Clones were read by immunoSEQ multiplex PCR, and TCRdb kept only the in-frame ones, dropping some. Seen here are about 34,000 clones, roughly three quarters observed once, and the top ten hold approximately 16%. Sequenced material: peripheral blood. All receptors derive from a human donor in a cohort sampled during active COVID-19.

The chain combines TRBV10-3 with TRBJ2-7; 12 nucleotides align to TRBD2. There are 16 residues in the CDR3. V dropped 4 bases and J dropped 4; count of bases not matched to a gene: 8. The germline V gene encodes CDR1 ENHRY and CDR2 SYGVKD. Here the CDR3 DNA reads TGTGCCATCAGTGGTTTACTAGCGGGAGGCCATTACGAGCAGTACTTC. This sequence encodes CAISGLLAGGHYEQYF.

V gene TRBV7-2 combines with J gene TRBJ2-1; 7 bases line up with TRBD2. CDR1 is SGHTA and CDR2 is FQGNSA in the germline V gene. The CDR3 runs to 13 residues. V lost 6 bases and J lost 6; bases outside the gene matches: 5. The CDR3 coding sequence is TGTGCCAGCAGTACCTCGGGGGGCAATGAGCAGTTCTTC. Its translation: CASSTSGGNEQFF.

The gene calls are TRBV5-4 and TRBJ1-1, with D possibly being TRBD1 (6 bases). Germline CDR1 and CDR2: SGHNT and YYREEE (reference sequence). Trimming cost V 0 bases and J 11 bases, with 20 bases left between them. This CDR3 region has 15 residues. CDR3 sequence (DNA): TGTGCCAGCAGCTTGGGGGGTAGGGACAAAGGAAGGGCTTTCTTT. Its protein product is CASSLGGRDKGRAFF.

This chain connects TRBV5-5 to TRBJ1-2; 7 bases map to TRBD1. J was trimmed by 12 bases and V by 4 bases; bases with no gene match: 9. Germline assignment: CDR1 SGHKS and CDR2 YYEKEE (reference sequence). The CDR3 totals 12 residues. CDR3 in amino acids: CASSLRTTGDTF. Written as DNA, the CDR3 is TGTGCCAGCAGCCTGAGAACTACAGGGGACACCTTC.

The gene calls are TRBV30 and TRBJ1-6; D not resolved. CDR1 GTSNPN and CDR2 SVGIG come from the germline V gene (reference sequence). Trimming left V 3 bases short and J 7 bases short, with 13 bases between. The CDR3 is made up of 14 amino acids. CDR3 nucleotides: TGTGCCTGGAGCGCCCATAGTGCGAATTCACCCCTCCACTTT. It codes for CAWSAHSANSPLHF.

The rearrangement joins TRBV24-1 to TRBJ2-7, with 8 nucleotides matching TRBD1. Germline V CDR1 and CDR2: KGHDR, SFDVKD. This CDR3 is built from 16 residues. V trimming: 6 bases; J trimming: 3 bases; junction bases outside the gene matches: 12. The CDR3 DNA sequence: TGTGCCACCAGTTTAGGAGGACAGGGTAAGGACTACGAGCAGTACTTC. Its protein product is CATSLGGQGKDYEQYF.

The rearrangement uses TRBV5-1 and TRBJ1-2; 8 bases agree with TRBD1. Losses at the gene ends were 1 base for V and 1 base for J; bases not matched to a gene: 0. Germline-derived CDR1 and CDR2 are SGHRS and YFSETQ. CDR3 length: 14 amino acids. The CDR3 bases are TGCGCCAGCAGCTTGACAGGGGGTAACTATGGCTACACCTTC. As protein: CASSLTGGNYGYTF.

In DNA, the CDR3 is TGTGCCAGCAGCGTATTTGGGGGCGATGGCTACACCTTC. Protein product: CASSVFGGDGYTF. The V gene is TRBV9, the J gene TRBJ1-2, with D possibly matching TRBD1 (6 bases). There are 13 residues in the CDR3. V dropped 1 base and J dropped 6 bases, with 10 bases sitting between them. The V gene's germline CDR1 is SGDLS and CDR2 YYNGEE.

This sequence joins TRBV28 and TRBJ1-3, with 8 bases that match TRBD1. This CDR3 spans 18 amino acids. Losses at the gene ends were 4 bases for V and 0 bases for J; bases not matched to a gene: 11. Germline CDR1 and CDR2: MDHEN and SYDVKM. The chain's CDR3 is CASSSTMPGQGSGNTIYF. The CDR3 DNA sequence: TGTGCCAGCAGTTCAACTATGCCTGGACAGGGCTCTGGAAACACCATATATTTT.

The chain carries TRBV12-5 and TRBJ1-1; no definite D call. V shed 0 bases and J shed 5 bases, with 25 bases lying between them. The CDR3 consists of 19 residues. Germline CDR1 and CDR2: LGHNT and FRNRAP. DNA for the CDR3: TGTGCTAGTGGTTTGGTACTGGGAGTAGGGAGTTTGGGCGGGACTGAAGCTTTCTTT. The encoded protein is CASGLVLGVGSLGGTEAFF.

The chain is built from TRBV6-5 and TRBJ1-5, with TRBD1 matching 10 bases. This CDR3 spans 15 amino acids. Germline loops: CDR1 MNHEY, CDR2 SVGAGI. J gave up 6 bases and V 5 bases, and 7 bases lay outside the gene matches. The CDR3 protein is CASSRGQGIGQPQHF. Written as DNA, the CDR3 is TGTGCCAGCAGTAGGGGACAGGGGATCGGTCAGCCCCAGCATTTT.

The CDR3 protein is CSASQDSNQPQHF. CDR3 DNA: TGCAGTGCTAGTCAGGATAGCAATCAGCCCCAGCATTTT. The genes are TRBV20-1 and TRBJ1-5, with D hard to call. The germline V gene encodes CDR1 DFQATT and CDR2 SNEGSKA (reference sequence). The V gene lost 3 bases and the J gene lost 0 bases, with 6 bases spanning the gap. The CDR3 has 13 residues.

V usage is TRBV24-1 and J usage is TRBJ1-6, with no clear D. The CDR3 covers 14 residues. Germline assignment: CDR1 KGHDR and CDR2 SFDVKD. Between the trimmed V and J ends, which lost 1 base and 7 bases, there was a span of 7 bases. The CDR3 DNA reads as TGTGCCACCAGTGATTTACTGCTGAATTCACCCCTCCACTTT. Translation gives CATSDLLLNSPLHF.

The chain combines TRBV28 with TRBJ2-7, with TRBD2 identical over 9 bases. CDR1 and CDR2 (germline): MDHEN, SYDVKM. This CDR3 is 15 amino acids long. V lost 7 bases, J lost 5 bases, and 12 bases stayed unmatched. This chain's CDR3 is CASKTRGRAVDEQYF. CDR3 nucleotide sequence: TGTGCCAGCAAAACCCGCGGGAGGGCCGTCGACGAGCAGTACTTC. The full variable domain, in which reference TRBV28 and TRBJ2-7 provide the parts outside the CDR3, is DVKVTQSSRYLVKRTGEKVFLECVQDMDHENMFWYRQDPGLGLRLIYFSYDVKMKEKGDIPEGYSVSREKKERFSLILESASTNQTSMYLCASKTRGRAVDEQYFGPGTRLTVT.